These 21 T cell receptor beta chains were all obtained from the same sample, sequenced in a study of shared clonotypes between healthy human individuals. Clones were sequenced by immunoSEQ multiplex PCR, and TCRdb holds only the in-frame ones, with some missing. The sample carries roughly 500,000 clones, around 95% recorded once. The sequencing sample was made of naive CD4+ T cells sorted from blood. Subset denoted: CD45RA+ positively selected. The receptor source for this set is a woman in her thirties in good health.

This rearrangement joins TRBV28 to TRBJ2-2; D perhaps matches TRBD1 (5 bases). The CDR3 loop spans 14 amino acids. Germline V lookup: CDR1 MDHEN, CDR2 SYDVKM. The V end was cut by 4 bases, the J end by 8 bases, with 14 bases between. The DNA of the CDR3 is TGTGCCAGCAGTTATGACAGTTCGGCGGGGGAGCTGTTTTTT. Its protein is CASSYDSSAGELFF.

This chain links TRBV10-3 with TRBJ2-7, with a tentative D call TRBD2 (6 bases). The CDR3 sequence is 18 residues long. V was trimmed by 3 bases and J by 2 bases, leaving 23 bases between them. The V gene's germline CDR1 is ENHRY and CDR2 SYGVKD. The CDR3 DNA reads TGTGCCATCAGTGAACAGCCGTTTACGGGAGACGGGGCCTACGAGCAGTACTTC. This translates into CAISEQPFTGDGAYEQYF.

The rearrangement uses TRBV5-1 and TRBJ2-7; TRBD2 is a possible D gene (5 bases). Germline loops: CDR1 SGHRS, CDR2 YFSETQ. CDR3 length: 14 residues. V lost 5 bases, J lost 4 bases, and 16 bases lay in between. Here the CDR3 reads CASSEFSGQYEQYF. The CDR3 DNA reads TGCGCCAGCAGTGAGTTCAGCGGCCAATACGAGCAGTACTTC.

The CDR3 here is CASSVGTPPQLKDEQYF. As DNA, the CDR3 is TGTGCCAGCAGCGTAGGGACTCCACCCCAGTTAAAGGACGAGCAGTACTTC. The chain employs TRBV9 and TRBJ2-7; weak D call: TRBD2 (5 bases). From germline, CDR1 is SGDLS and CDR2 YYNGEE. V was clipped by 0 bases and J by 5 bases, with 21 bases between them. The CDR3 loop spans 17 amino acids.

This clone was seen just once. The chain joins TRBV6-1 to TRBJ2-7, with D perhaps being TRBD1 or TRBD2 (7 bases each). The CDR3 has 18 residues. Germline lookup yields CDR1 MNHNS and CDR2 SASEGT. Trimming took off 4 bases at V and 6 bases at J, with 28 bases between the two ends. CDR3 sequence: CASSVIGTDNPGGSEQYF. Here the CDR3 DNA reads TGTGCCAGCAGTGTCATCGGGACAGATAATCCGGGAGGTTCCGAGCAGTACTTC.

The chain uses TRBV4-1 and TRBJ2-1; 10 bases line up with TRBD2. The CDR3 runs 16 residues. Germline trimming cut 0 bases from V and 8 bases from J; bases unmatched to any gene: 7. CDR1 is MGHRA, CDR2 YSYEKL, per germline. This CDR3 reads CASSQDFASGSYEQFF. DNA of the CDR3: TGCGCCAGCAGCCAAGATTTTGCTAGCGGGAGTTATGAGCAGTTCTTC.

This clone appeared once. CDR3 nucleotide sequence: TGCGCCAGCAGCCACCCGGTTCTAGCGGAGTACAATGAGCAGTTCTTC. It translates to CASSHPVLAEYNEQFF. This chain links TRBV4-1 with TRBJ2-1; 7 bases align to TRBD2. The CDR3 totals 16 residues. CDR1 and CDR2 (germline): MGHRA, YSYEKL. The ends lost 3 bases at V and 4 bases at J; junction bases unmatched: 9.

The rearrangement joins TRBV19 to TRBJ1-1, with a weak D call TRBD1 (5 bases). CDR1 and CDR2 from the germline V gene are LNHDA and SQIVND (reference sequence). V was pared by 6 bases and J by 0 bases, with 26 bases between. CDR3 size: 19 residues. The CDR3: CASSPRANALIIMNTEAFF. CDR3 bases: TGTGCCAGTAGCCCCAGGGCGAATGCTTTAATCATCATGAACACTGAAGCTTTCTTT.

The J gene is TRBJ1-1, the V gene TRBV27, with D possibly TRBD1 on 5 matching bases. The CDR3 extends over 14 amino acids. CDR1 is MNHEY and CDR2 is SMNVEV in the germline V gene (reference sequence). V gave up 4 bases and J gave up 1 base, with 10 bases separating them. The CDR3 is CASSSPGKNTEAFF. For the CDR3, the DNA is TGTGCCAGCAGTTCTCCAGGGAAGAACACTGAAGCTTTCTTT.

V usage is TRBV28 and J usage is TRBJ2-7, with 8 nucleotides matching TRBD2. Germline CDR1 and CDR2: MDHEN and SYDVKM. The CDR3 is made up of 16 amino acids. J lost 1 base, V lost 2 bases, and 7 bases had no gene match. CDR3 region: CASSLGSAGASYEQYF. CDR3 sequence (DNA): TGTGCCAGCAGTTTAGGCTCAGCGGGAGCGTCCTACGAGCAGTACTTC. Supplemented by reference TRBV28 and TRBJ2-7, the full variable domain reads DVKVTQSSRYLVKRTGEKVFLECVQDMDHENMFWYRQDPGLGLRLIYFSYDVKMKEKGDIPEGYSVSREKKERFSLILESASTNQTSMYLCASSLGSAGASYEQYFGPGTRLTVT.

This clone was seen once. The genes are TRBV14 and TRBJ2-7, with 7 nucleotides matching TRBD1. After removal of 4 bases from V and 0 bases from J, the junction contained 9 bases not matched to a gene. Germline V gene sequence: CDR1 SGHDN, CDR2 FVKESK. The CDR3 is 16 residues long. The CDR3 loop is CASSLRGPLHSYEQYF. The CDR3 nucleotides are TGTGCCAGCAGCCTGAGGGGGCCGCTACACTCCTACGAGCAGTACTTC.

The chain employs TRBV28 and TRBJ1-2; D unresolved. The germline V gene encodes CDR1 MDHEN and CDR2 SYDVKM. The CDR3 sequence is 14 residues long. The V end lost 4 bases, the J end lost 8 bases, and 17 bases lay between the germline ends. The CDR3 region has the DNA TGTGCCAGCAGTTATTACCCCTTTTCACGCGGCTACACCTTC. Protein product: CASSYYPFSRGYTF.

Note on this clone: The same CDR3 is also encoded by other DNA sequences in this sample. This chain joins TRBV6-5 and TRBJ2-7; 11 nucleotides agree with TRBD1. V trimming: 4 bases; J trimming: 2 bases; junction bases outside the gene matches: 4. The CDR3 runs 15 residues. The germline gives CDR1 MNHEY, CDR2 SVGAGI. The CDR3 DNA is TGTGCCAGCAGTTCCCCGGGACAGGGGGCCTACGAGCAGTACTTC. It specifies CASSSPGQGAYEQYF.

The gene calls are TRBV18 and TRBJ2-7; D may be TRBD1 (5 bases). This CDR3 has 15 amino acids. V lost 4 bases and J lost 3, with 16 bases in between. Germline CDR1 is KGHSH and CDR2 is LQKENI. This chain's CDR3 is CASSQGSQEYYEQYF. The CDR3 coding sequence is TGTGCCAGCTCACAGGGCTCACAGGAGTACTACGAGCAGTACTTC.

The V call is TRBV19, the J call TRBJ1-5; 8 bases match TRBD1. The V gene's germline CDR1 is LNHDA and CDR2 SQIVND (reference sequence). The CDR3 runs to 12 residues. The J segment lost 15 bases and the V segment lost 3 bases, leaving 7 bases of the junction unmatched. The CDR3 region is CASSIDRDRWHF. In DNA, the CDR3 is TGTGCCAGTAGTATTGACCGGGACAGGTGGCATTTT.

V and J are TRBV5-3 and TRBJ2-3; D unclear. TRBV5-3 is flagged as an ORF with uncertain function. The length of the CDR3 is 16 residues. Trimming pared 4 bases from V and 2 bases from J, leaving 17 bases between. CDR3: CARSTVGLPITDTQYF. CDR3 sequence (DNA): TGTGCCAGAAGCACCGTAGGGCTTCCCATCACAGATACGCAGTATTTT.

J is TRBJ2-2 and V is TRBV7-3; possible D gene TRBD1, 5 bases. The CDR3 spans 17 residues. Trimming stripped 2 bases from V and 1 base from J, with 14 bases between. Germline CDR1 is SGHTA and CDR2 is FQGTGA. In DNA form, the CDR3 reads TGTGCCAGCAGCTTACTACCAGGACACTTGAACACCGGGGAGCTGTTTTTT. This gives the protein CASSLLPGHLNTGELFF.

The V and J genes are TRBV29-1 and TRBJ2-4, with D possibly being TRBD1 (6 bases). Trimming shortened V by 4 bases and J by 9 bases, and 16 bases separated the two germline ends. CDR1 SQVTM and CDR2 ANQGSEA come from the germline V gene. The CDR3 sequence is 13 residues long. CDR3 in DNA: TGCAGCGTTGTGGTAGGGGGTCACGGCATTCAGTACTTC. This sequence encodes CSVVVGGHGIQYF.

The genes are TRBV19 and TRBJ2-7; possible D gene TRBD2, 6 bases. The ends were cut back, 3 bases at V and 3 bases at J, with 12 bases in the middle. CDR1 and CDR2 from the germline V gene are LNHDA and SQIVND (reference sequence). CDR3 length equals 14 residues. The CDR3, as DNA: TGTGCCAGTAGTATGCCGGGACTCCACTACGAGCAGTACTTC. It yields the protein CASSMPGLHYEQYF.

The V call is TRBV18, the J call TRBJ1-3, with D tentatively TRBD1 (6 bases). Germline CDR1 KGHSH, CDR2 LQKENI. The CDR3 runs 14 residues. V lost 6 bases to trimming and J lost 6 bases, with 15 bases between them. Here the CDR3 reads CASSPTGSENTIYF. The CDR3 nucleotides read TGTGCCAGCTCCCCGACAGGCTCCGAAAACACCATATATTTT.

The rearrangement joins TRBV5-1 to TRBJ2-3, with TRBD2 identical over 10 bases. This CDR3 has 16 residues. The germline CDR1 and CDR2 sequences are SGHRS and YFSETQ. Germline trimming cut 0 bases from V and 2 bases from J; bases unmatched to any gene: 3. The CDR3 is CASSLGLAGATDTQYF. The CDR3 DNA reads as TGCGCCAGCAGCTTGGGCCTAGCGGGAGCCACAGATACGCAGTATTTT.